This T cell receptor beta chain originates from a study of naive and memory T cell subsets. Whole-study results and caveats: Gini index rose across naive, CM, EM and EMRA in CD4 and CD8. Possibly reflecting memory cells re-expressing CD45RA, a few larger clonotypes occurred in naive repertoires, especially CD8.

An equimolar mix of two oligonucleotides served as the beta constant-region primer for TRBC1 and TRBC2. Four rounds of PCR amplified the ligated cDNA using nested alpha and beta constant-region primers plus SP2. The cDNA 3' end received a ligated single-stranded oligonucleotide carrying the SP2 primer and a 12-nucleotide UMI. TCRdb processed the UMI-ligation and nested PCR reads anew with MiXCR; each CDR3 protein has one entry. Altogether over 80,000 distinct CDR3 sequences are present, approximately 11% being singletons, with the ten largest covering 0.12% to 0.15%. Comments on this clonotype: Its antigen is currently unknown.

CMV status came from CD4+ IFNgamma after overnight CMV lysate stimulation. Four subsets defined by CD45RA and CD27 were sorted after CD3, CD4, CD8 and live/dead staining. The CDR3 covers 13 residues. Trimming removed 2 bases from V and 2 bases from J, with 7 bases in between. Germline CDR1 reads MNHEY; CDR2 reads SVGEGT. The rearrangement links TRBV6-2 or TRBV6-3 to TRBJ2-7; no firm D call. The sample taken for sequencing was naive CD4+ T cells from blood. The origin of this receptor is a human donor in good health. The DNA of the CDR3 is TGTGCCAGCAGTTACGAAGTTGCCTACGAGCAGTACTTC. It translates to CASSYEVAYEQYF.